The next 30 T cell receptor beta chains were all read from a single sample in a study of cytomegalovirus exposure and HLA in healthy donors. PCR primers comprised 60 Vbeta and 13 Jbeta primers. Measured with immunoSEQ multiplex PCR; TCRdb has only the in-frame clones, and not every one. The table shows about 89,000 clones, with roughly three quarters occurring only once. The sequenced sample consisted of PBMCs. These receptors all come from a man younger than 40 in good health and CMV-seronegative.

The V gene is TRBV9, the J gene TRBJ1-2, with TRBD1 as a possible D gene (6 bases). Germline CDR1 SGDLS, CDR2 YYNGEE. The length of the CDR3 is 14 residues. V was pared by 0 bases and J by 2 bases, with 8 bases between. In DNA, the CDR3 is TGTGCCAGCAGCGTAGCCCAGGGGAACTATGGCTACACCTTC. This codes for CASSVAQGNYGYTF.

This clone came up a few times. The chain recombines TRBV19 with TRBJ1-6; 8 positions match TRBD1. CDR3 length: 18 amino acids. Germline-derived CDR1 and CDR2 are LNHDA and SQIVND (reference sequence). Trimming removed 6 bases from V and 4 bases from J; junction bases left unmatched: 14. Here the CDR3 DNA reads TGTGCCAGTAGCTTAAAAACAGGACAGGGCGGATATAATTCACCCCTCCACTTT. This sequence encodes CASSLKTGQGGYNSPLHF.

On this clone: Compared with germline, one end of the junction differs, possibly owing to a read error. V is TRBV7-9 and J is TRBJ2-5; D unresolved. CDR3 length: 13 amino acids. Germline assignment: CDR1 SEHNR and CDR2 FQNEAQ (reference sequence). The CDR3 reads CSSSVYVSETQYF. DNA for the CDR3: TGTTCCAGCAGCGTCTATGTCTCGGAGACCCAGTACTTC.

The CDR3 reads CASSEAGGGNYGYTF. CDR3 sequence (DNA): TGTGCCAGCAGTGAAGCAGGGGGGGGAAACTATGGCTACACCTTC. The genes are TRBV6-1 and TRBJ1-2; a weak D match, TRBD1 (6 bases). Germline V gene lookup returns CDR1 MNHNS and CDR2 SASEGT. This CDR3 contains 15 residues. V was shortened by 0 bases and J by 2 bases, with 10 bases between the two germline ends.

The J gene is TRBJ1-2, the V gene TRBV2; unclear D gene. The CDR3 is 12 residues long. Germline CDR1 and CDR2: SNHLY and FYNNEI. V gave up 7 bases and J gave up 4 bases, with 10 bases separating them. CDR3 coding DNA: TGTGCCAGCAAACCCGAGGCCTATGGCTACACCTTC. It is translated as CASKPEAYGYTF.

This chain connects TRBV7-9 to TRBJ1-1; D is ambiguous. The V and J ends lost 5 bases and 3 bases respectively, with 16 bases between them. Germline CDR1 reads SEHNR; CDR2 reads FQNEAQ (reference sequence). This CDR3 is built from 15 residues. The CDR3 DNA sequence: TGTGCCAGCAGCACCCTAGGTACTCTGGACACTGAAGCTTTCTTT. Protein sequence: CASSTLGTLDTEAFF.

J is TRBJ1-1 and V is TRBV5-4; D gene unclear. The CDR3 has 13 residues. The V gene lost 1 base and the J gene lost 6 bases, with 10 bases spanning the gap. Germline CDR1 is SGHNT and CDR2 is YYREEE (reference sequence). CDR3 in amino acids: CASSLPLTAEAFF. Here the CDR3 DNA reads TGTGCCAGCAGCTTGCCCCTCACAGCTGAAGCTTTCTTT.

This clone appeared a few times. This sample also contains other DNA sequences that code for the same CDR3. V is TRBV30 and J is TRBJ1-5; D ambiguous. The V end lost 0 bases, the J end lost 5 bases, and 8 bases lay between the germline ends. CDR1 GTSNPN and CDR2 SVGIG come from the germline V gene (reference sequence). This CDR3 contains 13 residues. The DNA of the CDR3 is TGTGCCTGGAGTGTAACTGGAGATCAGCCCCAGCATTTT. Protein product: CAWSVTGDQPQHF. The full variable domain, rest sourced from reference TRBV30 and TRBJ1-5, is SQTIHQWPATLVQPVGSPLSLECTVEGTSNPNLYWYRQAAGRGLQLLFYSVGIGQISSEVPQNLSASRPQDRQFILSSKKLLLSDSGFYLCAWSVTGDQPQHFGDGTRLSIL.

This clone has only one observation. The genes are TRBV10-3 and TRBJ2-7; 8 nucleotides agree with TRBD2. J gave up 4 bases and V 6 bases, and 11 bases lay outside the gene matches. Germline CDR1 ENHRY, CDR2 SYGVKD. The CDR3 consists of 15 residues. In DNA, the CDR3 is TGTGCCATCAGAGCGGGAGATGACGGAGATTACGAGCAGTACTTC. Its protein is CAIRAGDDGDYEQYF.

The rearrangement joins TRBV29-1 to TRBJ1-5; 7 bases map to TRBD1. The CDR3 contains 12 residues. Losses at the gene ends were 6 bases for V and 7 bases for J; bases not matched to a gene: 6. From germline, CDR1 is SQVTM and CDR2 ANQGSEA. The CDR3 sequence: CSVRDSNQPQHF. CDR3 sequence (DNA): TGCAGCGTAAGGGACAGTAACCAGCCCCAGCATTTT.

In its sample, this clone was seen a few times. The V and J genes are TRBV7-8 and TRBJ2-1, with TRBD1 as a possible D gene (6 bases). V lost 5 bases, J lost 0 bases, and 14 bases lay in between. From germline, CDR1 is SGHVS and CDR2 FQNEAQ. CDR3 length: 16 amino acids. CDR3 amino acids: CASSAIRGSSYNEQFF. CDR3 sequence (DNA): TGTGCCAGCAGCGCAATCAGGGGAAGCTCCTACAATGAGCAGTTCTTC.

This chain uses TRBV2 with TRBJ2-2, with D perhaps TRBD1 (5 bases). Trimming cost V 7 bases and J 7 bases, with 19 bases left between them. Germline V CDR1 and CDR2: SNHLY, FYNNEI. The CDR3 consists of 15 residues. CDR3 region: CASTSGLSRFGELFF. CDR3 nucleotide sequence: TGTGCCAGCACCTCAGGGTTATCACGTTTCGGGGAGCTGTTTTTT.

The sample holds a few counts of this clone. The CDR3 is CASSSGDNQPQHF. DNA of the CDR3: TGTGCCAGCAGCTCCGGGGACAATCAGCCCCAGCATTTT. This sequence joins TRBV7-9 and TRBJ1-5; D not resolved. The CDR3 covers 13 residues. The germline V gene has CDR1 SEHNR and CDR2 FQNEAQ (reference sequence). V dropped 4 bases and J dropped 3 bases, with 7 bases sitting between them. Full variable domain (outside the CDR3, taken from reference TRBV7-9 and TRBJ1-5): DTGVSQNPRHKITKRGQNVTFRCDPISEHNRLYWYRQTLGQGPEFLTYFQNEAQLEKSRLLSDRFSAERPKGSFSTLEIQRTEQGDSAMYLCASSSGDNQPQHFGDGTRLSIL.

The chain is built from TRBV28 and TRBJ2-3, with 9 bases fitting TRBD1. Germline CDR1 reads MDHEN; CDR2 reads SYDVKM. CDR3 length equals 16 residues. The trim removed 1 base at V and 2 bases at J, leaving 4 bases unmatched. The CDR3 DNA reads TGTGCCAGCAGTTTATCTGGGACAGGGCACACAGATACGCAGTATTTT. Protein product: CASSLSGTGHTDTQYF.

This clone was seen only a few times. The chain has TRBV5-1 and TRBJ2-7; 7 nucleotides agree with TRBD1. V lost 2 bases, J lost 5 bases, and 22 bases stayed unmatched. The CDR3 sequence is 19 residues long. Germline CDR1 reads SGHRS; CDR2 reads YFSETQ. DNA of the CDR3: TGCGCCAGCAGCTTTTCGGGACAGATGACATTACGATCCGGGAACGAGCAGTACTTC. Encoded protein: CASSFSGQMTLRSGNEQYF.

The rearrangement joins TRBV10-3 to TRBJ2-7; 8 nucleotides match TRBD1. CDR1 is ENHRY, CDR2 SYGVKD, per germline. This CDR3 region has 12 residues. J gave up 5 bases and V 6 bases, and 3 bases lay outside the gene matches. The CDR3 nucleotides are TGTGCCATCAGCGACAGGGGCCACGAGCAGTACTTC. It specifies CAISDRGHEQYF.

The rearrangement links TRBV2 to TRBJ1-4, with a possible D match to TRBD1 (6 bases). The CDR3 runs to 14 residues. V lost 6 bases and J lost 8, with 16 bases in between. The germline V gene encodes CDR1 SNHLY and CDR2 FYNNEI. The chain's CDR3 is CASRSSRGDEKLFF. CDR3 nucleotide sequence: TGTGCCAGCAGATCTAGCAGGGGCGACGAAAAACTGTTTTTT.

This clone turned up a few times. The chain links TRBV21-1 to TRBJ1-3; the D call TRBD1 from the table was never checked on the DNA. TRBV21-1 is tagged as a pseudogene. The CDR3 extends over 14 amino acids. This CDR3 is CASGTGISGNTIYF. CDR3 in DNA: TGTGCCAGCGGGACAGGGATCTCAGGAAACACCATATATTTT.

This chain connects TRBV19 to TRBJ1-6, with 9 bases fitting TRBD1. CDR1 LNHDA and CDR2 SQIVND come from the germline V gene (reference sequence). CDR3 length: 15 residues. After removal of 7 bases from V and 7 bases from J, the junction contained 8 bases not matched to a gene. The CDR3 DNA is TGTGCCAGTACCGAAACCGGGACAGGGAATTCACCCCTCCACTTT. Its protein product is CASTETGTGNSPLHF. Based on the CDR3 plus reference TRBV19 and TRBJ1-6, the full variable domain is DGGITQSPKYLFRKEGQNVTLSCEQNLNHDAMYWYRQDPGQGLRLIYYSQIVNDFQKGDIAEGYSVSREKKESFPLTVTSAQKNPTAFYLCASTETGTGNSPLHFGNGTRLTVT.

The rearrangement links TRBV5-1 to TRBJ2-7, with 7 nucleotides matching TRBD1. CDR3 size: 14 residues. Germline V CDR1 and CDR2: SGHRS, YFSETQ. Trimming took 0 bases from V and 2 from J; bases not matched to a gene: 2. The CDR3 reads CASSLGRGPYEQYF. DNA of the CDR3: TGCGCCAGCAGCTTGGGTAGGGGGCCCTACGAGCAGTACTTC.

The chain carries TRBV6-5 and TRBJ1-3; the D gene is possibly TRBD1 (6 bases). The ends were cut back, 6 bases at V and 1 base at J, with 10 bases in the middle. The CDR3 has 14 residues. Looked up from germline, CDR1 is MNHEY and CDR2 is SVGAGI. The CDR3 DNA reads TGTGCCAGCAGCACCCAGGGGTCTGGAAACACCATATATTTT. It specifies CASSTQGSGNTIYF.

In nucleotides, the CDR3 is TGTGCCTGCCCGGGACAGGGGACAGATACGCAGTATTTT. Translated, it gives CACPGQGTDTQYF. The genes are TRBV30 and TRBJ2-3, with 10 bases identical to TRBD1. Germline CDR1 and CDR2: GTSNPN and SVGIG (reference sequence). J lost 3 bases, V lost 6 bases, and 3 bases had no gene match. The CDR3 contains 13 residues.

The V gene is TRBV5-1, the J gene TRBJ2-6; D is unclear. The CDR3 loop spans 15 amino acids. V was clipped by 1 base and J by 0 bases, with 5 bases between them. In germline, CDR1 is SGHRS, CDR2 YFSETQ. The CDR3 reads CASSLRSSGANVLTF. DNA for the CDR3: TGCGCCAGCAGCTTGCGTAGCTCTGGGGCCAACGTCCTGACTTTC.

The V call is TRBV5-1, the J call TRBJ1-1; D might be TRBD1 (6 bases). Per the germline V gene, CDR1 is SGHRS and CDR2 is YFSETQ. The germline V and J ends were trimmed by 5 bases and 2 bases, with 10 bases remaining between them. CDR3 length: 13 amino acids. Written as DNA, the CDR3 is TGCGCCAGCAGTCACAGGGTAAACACTGAAGCTTTCTTT. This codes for CASSHRVNTEAFF. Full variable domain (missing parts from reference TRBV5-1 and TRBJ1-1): KAGVTQTPRYLIKTRGQQVTLSCSPISGHRSVSWYQQTPGQGLQFLFEYFSETQRNKGNFPGRFSGRQFSNSRSEMNVSTLELGDSALYLCASSHRVNTEAFFGQGTRLTVV.

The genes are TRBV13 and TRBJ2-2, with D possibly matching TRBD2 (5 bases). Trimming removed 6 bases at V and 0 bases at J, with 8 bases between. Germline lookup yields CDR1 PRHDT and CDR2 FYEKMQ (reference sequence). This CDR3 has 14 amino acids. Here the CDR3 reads CASRKGANTGELFF. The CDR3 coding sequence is TGTGCCAGCAGAAAGGGAGCGAACACCGGGGAGCTGTTTTTT.

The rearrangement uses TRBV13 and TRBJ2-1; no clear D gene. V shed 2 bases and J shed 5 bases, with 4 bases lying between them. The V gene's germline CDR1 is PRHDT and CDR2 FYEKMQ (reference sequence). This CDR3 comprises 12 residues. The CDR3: CASSLSNNEQFF. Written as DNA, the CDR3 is TGTGCCAGCAGCTTATCCAACAATGAGCAGTTCTTC.

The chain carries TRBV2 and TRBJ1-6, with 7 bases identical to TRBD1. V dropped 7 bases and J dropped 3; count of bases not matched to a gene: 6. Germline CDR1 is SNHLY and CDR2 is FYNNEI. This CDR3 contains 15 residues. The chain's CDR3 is CASIPQGDYNSPLHF. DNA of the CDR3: TGTGCCAGCATCCCCCAGGGGGACTATAATTCACCCCTCCACTTT.

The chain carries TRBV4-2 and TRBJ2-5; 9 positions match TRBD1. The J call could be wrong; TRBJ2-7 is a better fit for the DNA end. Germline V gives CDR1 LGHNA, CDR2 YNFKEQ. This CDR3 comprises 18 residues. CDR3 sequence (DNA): TGTGCCAGCAGCCACACAGGGGGCGCGGGTGGTAGCTCCTACGAGCAGTACTTC. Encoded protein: CASSHTGGAGGSSYEQYF.

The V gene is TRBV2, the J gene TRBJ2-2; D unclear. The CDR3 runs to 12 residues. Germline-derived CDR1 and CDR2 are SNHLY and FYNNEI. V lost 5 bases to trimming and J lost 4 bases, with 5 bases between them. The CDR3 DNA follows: TGTGCCAGCAGTCCCTTCACCGGGGAGCTGTTTTTT. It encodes CASSPFTGELFF.

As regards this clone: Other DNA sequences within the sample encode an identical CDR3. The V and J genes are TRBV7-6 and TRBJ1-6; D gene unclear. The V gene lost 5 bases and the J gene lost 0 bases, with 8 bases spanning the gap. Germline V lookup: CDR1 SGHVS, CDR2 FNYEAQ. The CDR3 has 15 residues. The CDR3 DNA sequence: TGTGCCAGCAGCATGGGGAGCTCCTATAATTCACCCCTCCACTTT. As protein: CASSMGSSYNSPLHF. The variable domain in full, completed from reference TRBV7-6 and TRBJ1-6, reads GAGVSQSPRYKVTKRGQDVALRCDPISGHVSLYWYRQALGQGPEFLTYFNYEAQQDKSGLPNDRFSAERPEGSISTLTIQRTEQRDSAMYRCASSMGSSYNSPLHFGNGTRLTVT.